What follows describes a single T cell receptor beta chain. This sample is drawn from a study of T cell changes during pregnancy in multiple sclerosis. The repertoire was sequenced with immunoSEQ multiplex PCR; TCRdb's copy has only in-frame clones and lacks some. The table includes 55,000 to 80,000 clones, less than 95% detected once. V dropped 6 bases and J dropped 1; count of bases not matched to a gene: 5. The CDR3 spans 14 residues. CDR1 is SGHAT, CDR2 FQNNGV, per germline. Here the sequenced sample was peripheral blood, taken in the third trimester of pregnancy. This sequence was found in a female donor with multiple sclerosis, enrolled in a pregnancy study. The genes are TRBV11-2 and TRBJ1-1; 7 positions agree with TRBD1. As DNA, the CDR3 is TGTGCCAGCAGACTGGGACAGCAGAACACTGAAGCTTTCTTT. It codes for CASRLGQQNTEAFF.